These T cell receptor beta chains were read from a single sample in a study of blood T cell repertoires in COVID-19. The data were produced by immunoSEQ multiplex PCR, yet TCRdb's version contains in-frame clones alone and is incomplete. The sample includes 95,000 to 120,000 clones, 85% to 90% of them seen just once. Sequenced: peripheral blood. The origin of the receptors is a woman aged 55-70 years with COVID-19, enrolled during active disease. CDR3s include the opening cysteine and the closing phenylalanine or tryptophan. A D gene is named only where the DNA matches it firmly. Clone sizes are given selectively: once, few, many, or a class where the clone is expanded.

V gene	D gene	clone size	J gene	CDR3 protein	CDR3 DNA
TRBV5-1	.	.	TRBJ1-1	CASSPSGNTEAFF	TGCGCCAGCAGCCCCTCAGGGAACACTGAAGCTTTCTTT
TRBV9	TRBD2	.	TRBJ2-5	CASSVGTSGGAETQYF	TGTGCCAGCAGCGTAGGGACTAGCGGGGGAGCGGAGACCCAGTACTTC
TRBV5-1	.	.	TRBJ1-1	CASSLDPPTVPTEAFF	TGCGCCAGCAGCTTGGATCCCCCTACAGTTCCCACTGAAGCTTTCTTT
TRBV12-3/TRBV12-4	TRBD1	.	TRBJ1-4	CASSLGTGELFF	TGTGCCAGCAGTTTAGGGACAGGTGAACTGTTTTTT
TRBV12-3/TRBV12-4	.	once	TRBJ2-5	CASNTMYQETQYF	TGTGCCAGCAACACGATGTACCAAGAGACCCAGTACTTC
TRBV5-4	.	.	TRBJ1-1	CASRLDGTNTEAFF	TGTGCCAGCAGGTTGGACGGGACTAACACTGAAGCTTTCTTT
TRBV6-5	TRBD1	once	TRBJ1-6	CASRSLTGGLSPLHF	TGTGCCAGCAGATCGCTAACAGGGGGACTGTCACCCCTCCACTTT
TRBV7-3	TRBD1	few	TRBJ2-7	CASSPGTGSREQYF	TGTGCCAGCAGCCCGGGGACAGGGTCGCGCGAGCAGTACTTC
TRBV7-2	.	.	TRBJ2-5	CASSLAPQGGETQYF	TGTGCCAGCAGCTTAGCGCCACAGGGCGGAGAGACCCAGTACTTC
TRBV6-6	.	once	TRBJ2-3	CASSHTSADTDTQYF	TGTGCCAGCAGCCATACTTCCGCTGACACAGATACGCAGTATTTT
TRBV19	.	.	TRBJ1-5	CASSLMEGNQPQHF	TGTGCCAGTAGCCTGATGGAGGGGAATCAGCCCCAGCATTTT
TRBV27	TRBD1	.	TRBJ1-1	CASSLGGRGTEAFF	TGTGCCAGCAGTCTAGGGGGCAGGGGCACTGAAGCTTTCTTT
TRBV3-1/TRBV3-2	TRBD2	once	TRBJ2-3	CASSQGGLAGDTQYF	TGTGCCAGCAGCCAAGGCGGGCTAGCGGGCGATACGCAGTATTTT
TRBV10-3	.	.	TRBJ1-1	CAISGATNTEAFF	TGTGCCATCAGTGGAGCTACGAACACTGAAGCTTTCTTT
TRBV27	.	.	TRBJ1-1	CASRFPGPGGGEAFF	TGTGCCAGCAGATTCCCGGGGCCCGGGGGTGGTGAAGCTTTCTTT
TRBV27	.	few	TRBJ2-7	CASSPRGGGSYEQYF	TGTGCCAGCAGCCCCCGAGGAGGAGGCTCCTACGAGCAGTACTTC
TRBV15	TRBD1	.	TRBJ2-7	CATSRDRTGRKQYF	TGTGCCACCAGCAGAGATAGGACAGGGAGGAAACAGTACTTC
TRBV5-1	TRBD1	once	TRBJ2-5	CASRQGDRDPQETQYF	TGCGCCAGCAGGCAAGGGGACAGGGACCCTCAAGAGACCCAGTACTTC
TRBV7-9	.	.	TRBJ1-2	CASSLGRDPIEGYTF	TGTGCCAGCAGCTTAGGGAGGGACCCGATAGAGGGCTACACCTTC
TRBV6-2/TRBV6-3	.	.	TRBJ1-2	CASSYSYGVYGYTF	TGTGCCAGCAGTTATTCATACGGGGTCTATGGCTACACCTTC
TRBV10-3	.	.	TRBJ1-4	CAISDRLQGREKLFF	TGTGCCATCAGTGACCGATTGCAGGGTCGTGAAAAACTGTTTTTT
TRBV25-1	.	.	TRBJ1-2	CASSLGGGYGYGYTF	TGTGCCAGCAGTTTAGGGGGGGGCTATGGCTATGGCTACACCTTC
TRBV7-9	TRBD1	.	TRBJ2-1	CASSLTGDEQFF	TGTGCCAGCAGCTTAACAGGGGATGAGCAGTTCTTC
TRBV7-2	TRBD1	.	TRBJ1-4	CASSLRQGSGNEKLFF	TGTGCCAGCAGCTTACGACAGGGGTCGGGTAATGAAAAACTGTTTTTT
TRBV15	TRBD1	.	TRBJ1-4	CATSRDLSGQPPGWGEKLFF	TGTGCCACCAGCAGAGATCTCTCGGGACAGCCTCCCGGCTGGGGTGAAAAACTGTTTTTT
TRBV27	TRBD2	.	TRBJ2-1	CASRPQGLAGGPSYNEQFF	TGTGCCAGCAGACCTCAGGGACTAGCGGGGGGGCCCTCCTACAATGAGCAGTTCTTC
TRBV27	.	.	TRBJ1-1	CASSFGGSRNTEAFF	TGTGCCAGCAGTTTTGGGGGCAGCCGGAACACTGAAGCTTTCTTT
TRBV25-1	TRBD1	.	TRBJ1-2	CASSPLTGTILYGYTF	TGTGCCAGCAGCCCACTGACAGGGACCATCCTCTATGGCTACACCTTC
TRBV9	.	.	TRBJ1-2	CASSDRFYGYTF	TGTGCCAGCAGCGACAGGTTCTATGGCTACACCTTC
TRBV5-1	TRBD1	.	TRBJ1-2	CASSLGNRGHLGGYTF	TGCGCCAGCAGCTTGGGGAACAGGGGCCATCTGGGAGGCTACACCTTC
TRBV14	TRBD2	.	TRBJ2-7	CASSQDAGTSLEQYF	TGTGCCAGCAGCCAAGACGCCGGGACTAGCTTGGAGCAGTACTTC
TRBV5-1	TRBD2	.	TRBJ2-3	CASSNLAGEGTDTQYF	TGCGCCAGCAGCAACTTAGCGGGGGAGGGCACAGATACGCAGTATTTT
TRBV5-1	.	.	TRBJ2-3	CASSSAWGLSTDTQYF	TGCGCCAGCAGCTCGGCCTGGGGGCTTAGCACAGATACGCAGTATTTT
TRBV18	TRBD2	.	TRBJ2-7	CASSPPASGGMIGQYF	TGTGCCAGCTCACCACCAGCTAGCGGGGGGATGATAGGGCAGTACTTC
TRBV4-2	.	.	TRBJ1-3	CASSPGPGLPSPGNTIYF	TGTGCCAGCAGCCCAGGCCCGGGACTCCCGTCTCCTGGAAACACCATATATTTT
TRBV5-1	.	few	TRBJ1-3	CASSSTGPTQGNTIYF	TGCGCCAGCAGCTCAACAGGGCCCACCCAGGGAAACACCATATATTTT
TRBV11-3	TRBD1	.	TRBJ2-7	CASSVGTGGYEQYF	TGTGCCAGCAGCGTCGGGACAGGGGGCTACGAGCAGTACTTC
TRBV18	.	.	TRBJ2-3	CASSPPGDTDTQYF	TGTGCCAGCTCACCACCCGGGGACACAGATACGCAGTATTTT
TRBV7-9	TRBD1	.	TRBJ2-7	CAIRQGEIHEQYF	TGTGCCATACGACAGGGGGAAATCCACGAGCAGTACTTC
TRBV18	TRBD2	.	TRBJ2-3	CASSSRLAGVTDTQYF	TGTGCCAGCTCATCACGACTAGCGGGGGTCACAGATACGCAGTATTTT
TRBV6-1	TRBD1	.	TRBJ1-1	CASSENYRGDTEAFF	TGTGCCAGCAGTGAAAATTACAGGGGAGACACTGAAGCTTTCTTT
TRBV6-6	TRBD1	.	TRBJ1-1	CASSYSRTGSLTEAFF	TGTGCCAGCAGTTACTCCCGGACAGGGAGTCTAACTGAAGCTTTCTTT
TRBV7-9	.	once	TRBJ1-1	CASSLIGLRLNTEAFF	TGTGCCAGCAGCTTAATTGGACTGAGACTGAACACTGAAGCTTTCTTT
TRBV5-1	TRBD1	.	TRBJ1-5	CASSRTGTQPQHF	TGCGCCAGCAGCCGGACAGGGACCCAGCCCCAGCATTTT
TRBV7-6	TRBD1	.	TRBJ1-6	CASSPGTGGPGSYNSPLHF	TGTGCCAGCAGCCCAGGGACAGGGGGCCCGGGGTCCTATAATTCACCCCTCCACTTT
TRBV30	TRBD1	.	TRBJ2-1	CAWNQQGTTYNEQFF	TGTGCCTGGAACCAACAGGGGACCACCTACAATGAGCAGTTCTTC
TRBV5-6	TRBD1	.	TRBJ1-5	CASSLNRGTHSNQPQHF	TGTGCCAGCAGCTTGAACAGGGGTACCCATAGCAATCAGCCCCAGCATTTT
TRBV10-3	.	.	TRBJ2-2	CASTGSANTGELFF	TGTGCCAGCACAGGGAGCGCGAACACCGGGGAGCTGTTTTTT
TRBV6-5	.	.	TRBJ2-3	CASTSFIRSTDTQYF	TGTGCCAGCACCTCGTTTATCAGGAGCACAGATACGCAGTATTTT
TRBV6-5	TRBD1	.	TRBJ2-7	CASSTGTGIGEQYF	TGTGCCAGCAGTACCGGGACAGGAATCGGAGAGCAGTACTTC
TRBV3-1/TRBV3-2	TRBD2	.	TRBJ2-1	CASSQDISGRYNEQFF	TGTGCCAGCAGCCAAGATATTAGCGGGAGATACAATGAGCAGTTCTTC
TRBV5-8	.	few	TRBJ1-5	CASSFGSLNQPQHF	TGTGCCAGCAGCTTCGGGAGCCTCAATCAGCCCCAGCATTTT
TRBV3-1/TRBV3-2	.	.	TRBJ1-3	CASSQEQGNTIYF	TGTGCCAGCAGCCAAGAACAAGGAAACACCATATATTTT